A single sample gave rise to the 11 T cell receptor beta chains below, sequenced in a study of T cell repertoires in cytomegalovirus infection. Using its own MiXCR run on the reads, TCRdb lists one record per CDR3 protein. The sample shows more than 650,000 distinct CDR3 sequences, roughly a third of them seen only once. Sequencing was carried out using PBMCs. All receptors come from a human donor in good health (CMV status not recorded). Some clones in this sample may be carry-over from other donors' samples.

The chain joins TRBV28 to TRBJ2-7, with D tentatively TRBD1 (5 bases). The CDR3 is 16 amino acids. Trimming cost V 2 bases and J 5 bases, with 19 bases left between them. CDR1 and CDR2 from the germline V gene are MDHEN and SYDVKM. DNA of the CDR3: TGTGCCAGCAGTTTAGCTCTCGCAGGGATGTCGAACGAGCAGTACTTC. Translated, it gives CASSLALAGMSNEQYF.

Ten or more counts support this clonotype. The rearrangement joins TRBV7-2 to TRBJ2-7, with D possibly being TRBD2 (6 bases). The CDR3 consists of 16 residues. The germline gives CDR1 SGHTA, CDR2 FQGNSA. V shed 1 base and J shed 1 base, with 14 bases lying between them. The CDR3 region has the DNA TGTGCCAGCAGCTTAGTCACGGCTAGCGTTTCCTACGAGCAGTACTTC. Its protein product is CASSLVTASVSYEQYF.

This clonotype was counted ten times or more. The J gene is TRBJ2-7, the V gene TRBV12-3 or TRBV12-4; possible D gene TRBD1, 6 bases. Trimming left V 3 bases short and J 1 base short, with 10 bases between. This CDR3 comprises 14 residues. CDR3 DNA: TGTGCCAGCAGTTTCCGCGACAGGTCCTACGAGCAGTACTTC. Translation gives CASSFRDRSYEQYF.

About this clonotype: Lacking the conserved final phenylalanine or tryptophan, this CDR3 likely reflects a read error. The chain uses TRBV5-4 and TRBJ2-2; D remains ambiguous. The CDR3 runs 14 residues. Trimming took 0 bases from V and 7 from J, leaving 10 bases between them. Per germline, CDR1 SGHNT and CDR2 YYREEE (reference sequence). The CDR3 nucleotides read TGTGCCAGCAGCTTGGTCGGCAGCCTCGGGGAGCTGTTTTTG. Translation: CASSLVGSLGELFL.

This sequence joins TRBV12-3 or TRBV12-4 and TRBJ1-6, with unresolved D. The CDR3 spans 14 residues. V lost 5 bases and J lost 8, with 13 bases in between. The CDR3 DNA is TGTGCCAGCAGTCCATGGGTTCGGGATTCACCCCTCCACTTT. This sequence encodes CASSPWVRDSPLHF.

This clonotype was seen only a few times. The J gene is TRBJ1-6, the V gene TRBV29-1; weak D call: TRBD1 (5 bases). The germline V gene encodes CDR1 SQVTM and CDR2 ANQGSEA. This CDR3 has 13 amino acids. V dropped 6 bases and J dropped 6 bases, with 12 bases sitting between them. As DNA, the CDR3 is TGCAGCGTCGCGACAGACGTTAATTCACCCCTCCACTTT. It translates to CSVATDVNSPLHF.

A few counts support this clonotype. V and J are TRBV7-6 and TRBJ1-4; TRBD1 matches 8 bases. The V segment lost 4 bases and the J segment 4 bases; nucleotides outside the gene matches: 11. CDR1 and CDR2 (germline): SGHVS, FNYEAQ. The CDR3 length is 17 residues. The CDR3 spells CASSSAGGPRYNEKLFF. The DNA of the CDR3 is TGTGCCAGCAGCTCAGCAGGGGGCCCGCGCTATAATGAAAAACTGTTTTTT.

CDR3 in DNA: TGCAGTGCTAGCAGGGCAGCGACTTTTAATTCACCCCTCCACTTT. Its protein product is CSASRAATFNSPLHF. This chain uses TRBV20-1 with TRBJ1-6; D is perhaps TRBD1 (5 bases). The CDR3 runs 15 residues. Germline CDR1 is DFQATT and CDR2 is SNEGSKA (reference sequence). Trimming left V 3 bases short and J 6 bases short, with 15 bases between.

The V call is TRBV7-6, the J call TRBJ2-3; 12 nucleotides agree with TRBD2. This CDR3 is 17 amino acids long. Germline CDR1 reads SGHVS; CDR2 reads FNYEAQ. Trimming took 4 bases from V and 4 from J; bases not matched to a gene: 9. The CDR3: CASSSWASGRAADTQYF. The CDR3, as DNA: TGTGCCAGCAGCTCCTGGGCTAGCGGGAGGGCCGCAGATACGCAGTATTTT.

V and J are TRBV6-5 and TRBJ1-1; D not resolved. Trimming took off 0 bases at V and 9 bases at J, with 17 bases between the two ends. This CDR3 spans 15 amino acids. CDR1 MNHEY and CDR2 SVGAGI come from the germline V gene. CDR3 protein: CASSYSIDSGGQAFF. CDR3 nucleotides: TGTGCCAGCAGTTACTCGATCGACTCGGGCGGTCAAGCTTTCTTT.

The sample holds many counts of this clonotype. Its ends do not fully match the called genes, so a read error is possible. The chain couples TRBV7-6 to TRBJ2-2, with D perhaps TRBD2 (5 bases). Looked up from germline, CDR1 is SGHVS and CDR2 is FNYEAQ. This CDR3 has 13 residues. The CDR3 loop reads CASSLAYTGELFF. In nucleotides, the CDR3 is TGTGCTAGCAGCTTAGCGTACACCGGGGAGCTGTTTTTT.